These 20 T cell receptor beta chains share one sample of origin, sequenced in a study of T cell responses to AZD1222 COVID-19 vaccine. Repertoires were generated with immunoSEQ multiplex PCR, while TCRdb's copy carries only in-frame clones and drops some. The sample records 120,000 or so clones, around 89% being singletons. The specimen comprised peripheral blood, sampled on day 0 of MenACWY control vaccination. Receptors originate from an adult in good health.

The genes are TRBV12-3 or TRBV12-4 and TRBJ1-2; D is unresolved. This CDR3 region has 13 residues. Trimming stripped 3 bases from V and 5 bases from J, with 10 bases between. The CDR3 sequence: CASSLWQDYGYTF. The CDR3 nucleotides read TGTGCCAGCAGTTTGTGGCAGGATTATGGCTACACCTTC.

V usage is TRBV7-2 and J usage is TRBJ2-6; D call uncertain. This CDR3 region has 16 residues. Trimming took off 3 bases at V and 2 bases at J, with 11 bases between the two ends. Germline V gene lookup returns CDR1 SGHTA and CDR2 FQGNSA. This CDR3 is CASSLFRNPGANVLTF. CDR3 DNA: TGTGCCAGCAGCTTGTTTCGGAATCCTGGGGCCAACGTCCTGACTTTC.

This rearrangement joins TRBV4-3 to TRBJ2-3; D unclear. V lost 0 bases, J lost 8 bases, and 12 bases lay in between. CDR1 and CDR2 from the germline V gene are LGHNA and YSLEER. CDR3 size: 14 residues. The CDR3 loop reads CASSQDRVAVTQYF. The DNA of the CDR3 is TGCGCCAGCAGCCAAGATCGGGTTGCGGTTACGCAGTATTTT.

This clone has only a few counts. The genes are TRBV5-6 and TRBJ1-1; D not certain. CDR1 and CDR2 from the germline V gene are SGHDT and YYEEEE. The CDR3 has 11 amino acids. Trimming stripped 2 bases from V and 8 bases from J, with 7 bases between. The CDR3 region is CASSFSGEAFF. Here the CDR3 DNA reads TGTGCCAGCAGCTTCTCGGGGGAAGCTTTCTTT.

V gene TRBV7-2 combines with J gene TRBJ2-7; possibly TRBD1 or TRBD2 for D (5 bases each). Trimming took off 4 bases at V and 0 bases at J, with 13 bases between the two ends. The CDR3 runs 15 residues. Germline V gives CDR1 SGHTA, CDR2 FQGNSA. This chain's CDR3 is CASSSFGGGSYEQYF. DNA of the CDR3: TGTGCCAGCAGCTCCTTTGGTGGGGGCTCCTACGAGCAGTACTTC.

The table lists this clone with a count of one. The J gene is TRBJ2-7, the V gene TRBV6-5, with D perhaps matching TRBD1 (5 bases). CDR1 and CDR2 (germline): MNHEY, SVGAGI. V was trimmed by 0 bases and J by 1 base, leaving 10 bases between them. CDR3 length: 15 residues. The CDR3 DNA follows: TGTGCCAGCAGTTACTCGGGGCACGAGTCCTACGAGCAGTACTTC. Its protein product is CASSYSGHESYEQYF.

The chain recombines TRBV7-9 with TRBJ1-1, with a possible D match to TRBD1 (5 bases). Germline-derived CDR1 and CDR2 are SEHNR and FQNEAQ (reference sequence). V was pared by 5 bases and J by 1 base, with 8 bases between. This CDR3 has 13 residues. CDR3 nucleotides: TGTGCCAGCAGCCTACAGGAGAACACTGAAGCTTTCTTT. It is translated as CASSLQENTEAFF.

The chain carries TRBV19 and TRBJ1-5; TRBD1 matches 7 bases. After removal of 6 bases from V and 2 bases from J, the junction contained 4 bases not matched to a gene. The V gene's germline CDR1 is LNHDA and CDR2 SQIVND (reference sequence). This CDR3 has 14 amino acids. The CDR3 DNA sequence: TGTGCCAGTAGCCCCGGACAGGGCAATCAGCCCCAGCATTTT. Translated: CASSPGQGNQPQHF. The full variable domain, with the rest looked up from reference TRBV19 and TRBJ1-5, is DGGITQSPKYLFRKEGQNVTLSCEQNLNHDAMYWYRQDPGQGLRLIYYSQIVNDFQKGDIAEGYSVSREKKESFPLTVTSAQKNPTAFYLCASSPGQGNQPQHFGDGTRLSIL.

V gene TRBV11-1 combines with J gene TRBJ1-1; maybe TRBD1 (5 bases). Deletions cut 1 base from V and 1 base from J, with 10 bases between. The CDR3 extends over 15 amino acids. Germline values: CDR1 SGHAT, CDR2 FQDESV (reference sequence). This chain's CDR3 is CASSLVPGPNTEAFF. CDR3 in DNA: TGTGCCAGCAGCTTAGTTCCAGGGCCGAACACTGAAGCTTTCTTT. Full variable domain (missing parts from reference TRBV11-1 and TRBJ1-1): EAEVAQSPRYKITEKSQAVAFWCDPISGHATLYWYRQILGQGPELLVQFQDESVVDDSQLPKDRFSAERLKGVDSTLKIQPAELGDSAMYLCASSLVPGPNTEAFFGQGTRLTVV.

The CDR3 is CASSSQGRQETQYF. The CDR3 DNA reads TGTGCCAGCAGCTCTCAGGGCCGACAAGAGACCCAGTACTTC. The chain recombines TRBV7-8 with TRBJ2-5; D possibly corresponds to TRBD1 (5 bases). CDR3 length equals 14 residues. With 4 bases removed from V and 2 bases from J, the gap between germline ends came to 11 bases. Germline values: CDR1 SGHVS, CDR2 FQNEAQ.

Concerning this clone: One junction end does not reproduce the germline sequence, and a read error may be involved. The chain carries TRBV24-1 and TRBJ1-4, with a possible D match to TRBD1 (6 bases). This CDR3 has 9 amino acids. CDR1 KGHDR and CDR2 SFDVKD come from the germline V gene. The CDR3 region has the DNA TGTGCCACCCTCGGGGGGGCGAATTTT. Protein product: CATLGGANF.

This chain connects TRBV9 to TRBJ2-1, with TRBD2 matching over 7 bases. The germline V gene encodes CDR1 SGDLS and CDR2 YYNGEE. CDR3 size: 20 residues. The V segment lost 0 bases and the J segment 0 bases; nucleotides outside the gene matches: 15. The CDR3 DNA reads TGTGCCAGCAGCGTAGAGGCTACACTTCAGTGGGAGGGCTCCTACAATGAGCAGTTCTTC. This gives the protein CASSVEATLQWEGSYNEQFF.

This chain connects TRBV29-1 to TRBJ1-2; D uncertain. Trimming took 4 bases from V and 4 from J, leaving 16 bases between them. The CDR3 consists of 14 residues. Germline CDR1 SQVTM, CDR2 ANQGSEA. Written as DNA, the CDR3 is TGCAGCGTTGTCTTACCCGATGCGCCCTATGGCTACACCTTC. This encodes CSVVLPDAPYGYTF.

The chain couples TRBV30 to TRBJ1-2; TRBD1 matches 7 bases. The J segment lost 4 bases and the V segment lost 2 bases, leaving 10 bases of the junction unmatched. Germline V CDR1 and CDR2: GTSNPN, SVGIG (reference sequence). CDR3 length: 15 amino acids. CDR3 in amino acids: CAWSMAGGGSYGYTF. The CDR3 coding sequence is TGTGCCTGGAGTATGGCAGGGGGGGGGAGCTATGGCTACACCTTC.

The chain links TRBV13 to TRBJ1-2; D remains ambiguous. CDR3 length equals 13 residues. The germline V gene encodes CDR1 PRHDT and CDR2 FYEKMQ (reference sequence). Trimming pared 0 bases from V and 8 bases from J, leaving 10 bases between. As DNA, the CDR3 is TGTGCCAGCAGCTTAGGGGGAAGTAGCGGCTACACCTTC. Its translation is CASSLGGSSGYTF.

This clone was picked up one time. The chain recombines TRBV12-3 or TRBV12-4 with TRBJ2-1; unclear D gene. The CDR3 has 13 amino acids. V was clipped by 3 bases and J by 5 bases, with 8 bases between them. CDR3 nucleotides: TGTGCCAGCAGTTTGATTACCCACAATGAGCAGTTCTTC. This translates into CASSLITHNEQFF.

The chain uses TRBV19 and TRBJ2-7; 8 nucleotides agree with TRBD2. Germline values: CDR1 LNHDA, CDR2 SQIVND (reference sequence). The length of the CDR3 is 15 residues. Losses at the gene ends were 3 bases for V and 3 bases for J; bases not matched to a gene: 7. For the CDR3, the DNA is TGTGCCAGTAGTATCTCTTCCGGGAGGGTCTACGAGCAGTACTTC. Amino acids: CASSISSGRVYEQYF.

The chain couples TRBV7-2 to TRBJ1-2; D gene unclear. CDR3 length equals 12 residues. Germline-derived CDR1 and CDR2 are SGHTA and FQGNSA. Trimming left V 2 bases short and J 1 base short, with 2 bases between. CDR3 in DNA: TGTGCCAGCAGCTTAAGTAACTATGGCTACACCTTC. Its protein product is CASSLSNYGYTF.

The chain couples TRBV12-3 or TRBV12-4 to TRBJ2-3; the D gene is possibly TRBD1 (6 bases). The V and J ends lost 5 bases and 6 bases respectively, with 9 bases between them. This CDR3 is 12 amino acids long. Here the CDR3 reads CASSQGWDTQYF. The CDR3 DNA follows: TGTGCCAGCAGTCAGGGGTGGGATACGCAGTATTTT.

The chain recombines TRBV5-8 with TRBJ2-6; a possible D gene is TRBD1 (5 bases). V gave up 9 bases and J gave up 4 bases, with 23 bases separating them. CDR1 and CDR2 from the germline V gene are SGHTS and YDEGEE. The CDR3 is 17 residues long. The CDR3: CATRARQIPTGANVLTF. The CDR3 nucleotides are TGTGCCACCAGGGCCCGACAGATCCCTACGGGGGCCAACGTCCTGACTTTC.